This TCR beta chain was found in a study of OX40 agonist ivuxolimab in advanced cancers. The study in broad terms: Ivuxolimab, which targeted the costimulatory receptor OX40 (CD134), was an agonistic, fully human IgG2 monoclonal antibody. Prior anti-PD-1, anti-PD-L1 or anti-CTLA-4 therapy was permitted, and 30% to 50% of dose-escalation patients had received checkpoint inhibitors. The paper reports the monotherapy dose-escalation portion (N of about 50 patients) of the phase I ivuxolimab trial. Partial responses were achieved by three dose-escalation patients, of whom one had hepatocellular carcinoma and two had cutaneous melanoma. Among the approximately 50 dose-escalation patients, approximately 20 had hepatocellular carcinoma, about 15 melanoma, 9 renal cell carcinoma and 9 head and neck cancer. The dose-escalation cohort was roughly 87% male with a mean age of around 62 years, ranging from roughly 20 to 85. Peripheral TCRbeta sequencing was intended to test whether TCR sequence diversity was altered and clonal T-cell expansion was caused by ivuxolimab. Intravenous ivuxolimab was administered to patients every 2 weeks at six dose levels: 0.01, 0.1, 0.3, 1.5, 3 and 10 mg/kg.

From cysteine to phenylalanine, the CDR3 is 14 amino acids long. This entry keeps only the CDR3 DNA: 42 bases, framed from base 1. V and J lose 4 bases and 1 base, and a span of 10 bases separates them. The germline V gene sets CDR1 to LGHNA and CDR2 to YNFKEQ. Patients with autoimmune disease history or receiving systemic immunosuppression were excluded from the trial. Peripheral blood for TCR sequencing was collected from all dose cohorts at baseline, on cycle 4 day 1, and on cycle 7 day 1. Samples came from an open-label, multicenter, first-in-human phase I dose-escalation trial of ivuxolimab. Adults with locally advanced or metastatic melanoma, renal cell, hepatocellular, or head and neck squamous cell carcinoma were enrolled in the trial. Before TCR sequencing, CD4+ and CD8+ T cells were separately sorted from peripheral blood. In regard to this clone: Its antigen is still unknown. No per-base quality is available; no much larger clone lies one base away.

What the authors observed across the whole study: Partial responders in the 0.1-3.0 mg/kg groups had among the lowest normalized peripheral clonal expansion, especially among CD8+ T cells. On average, CD8+ T cells showed more expanded clones than CD4+ T cells after ivuxolimab. Low levels of normalized T-cell clonal expansion were also seen in some nonresponding patients. Clonal expansion of both CD4+ and CD8+ blood T cells was observed from baseline to week 6 at doses 0.1 to 3.0 mg/kg. The antigen specificity of the clonally expanded peripheral T cells was not determined.

To sequence the TCRbeta CDR3 region, genomic DNA was isolated from the sorted cells. The immunoSEQ Assay was used for sequencing of TCRbeta CDR3 regions. Not all clones reach the TCRdb copy of this immuneACCESS table, which keeps in-frame sequences only. Checked studies attribute under half of the gap to unresolved V genes and leave the rest unexplained. The sample table contains around 46,000 clones; only one count was recorded for roughly four fifths of them. More than 1.5% of the sample belongs to the ten largest clones. The source of this sequence is an adult with an advanced solid tumor such as melanoma, head and neck, liver or kidney cancer. The sample was CD4+ or CD8+ T cells sorted from blood, taken in a trial of the OX40 agonist ivuxolimab. Recombination linked TRBV4-2 to TRBJ1-1, with the D gene not confidently named. The DNA is TGTGCCAGCAGCCGACCTTCAGAGAACACTGAAGCTTTCTTT. This gives the protein CASSRPSENTEAFF.